This T cell receptor beta chain was found in a study of T cell repertoires in cytomegalovirus infection. Study-wide background: Evidence of both CMV infection and a matching HLA type came from public TCR beta signatures.

TCRdb independently ran MiXCR on the reads; one entry per CDR3 protein. Among 400,000 or so distinct CDR3 sequences listed, about 33% were seen once. Germline values: CDR1 SNHLY, CDR2 FYNNEI. The V and J ends lost 3 bases and 4 bases respectively, with 9 bases between them. The CDR3 covers 14 residues. The sequenced sample was PBMCs. The chain recombines TRBV2 with TRBJ1-4; D gene unclear. The source of this sequence is a human donor in good health (CMV status not recorded). Some clones in this sample may be carry-over from other donors' samples. The CDR3 region is CASSETWINEKLFF. For the CDR3, the DNA is TGTGCCAGCAGTGAGACATGGATTAATGAAAAACTGTTTTTT.